This TCR beta chain stems from a study of T-cell reconstitution after alpha-beta-depleted transplantation in children. There are 16 residues in the CDR3. Trimming cost V 2 bases and J 15 bases; bases outside gene matches: 16. Germline V gives CDR1 LNHNV, CDR2 YYDKDF (reference sequence). The table lists this clonotype with a few counts. The TCRbeta library was prepared with unique molecular identifiers. Using its own MiXCR run on the PCR reads, TCRdb lists one record per CDR3 protein. The sample consists of about half a million distinct CDR3 sequences, roughly an eighth of them appearing once. The rearrangement uses TRBV15 and TRBJ2-1; 10 bases line up with TRBD2. The source is a human donor who donated a stem cell graft to a child with combined immunodeficiency. The input for sequencing was PBMCs from the stem cell graft donor, taken from the stem cell graft. The CDR3 loop is CATSRPPGSGRSRLFF. CDR3 nucleotide sequence: TGTGCCACCAGCAGACCTCCGGGTAGCGGGAGGTCAAGGCTGTTCTTC.